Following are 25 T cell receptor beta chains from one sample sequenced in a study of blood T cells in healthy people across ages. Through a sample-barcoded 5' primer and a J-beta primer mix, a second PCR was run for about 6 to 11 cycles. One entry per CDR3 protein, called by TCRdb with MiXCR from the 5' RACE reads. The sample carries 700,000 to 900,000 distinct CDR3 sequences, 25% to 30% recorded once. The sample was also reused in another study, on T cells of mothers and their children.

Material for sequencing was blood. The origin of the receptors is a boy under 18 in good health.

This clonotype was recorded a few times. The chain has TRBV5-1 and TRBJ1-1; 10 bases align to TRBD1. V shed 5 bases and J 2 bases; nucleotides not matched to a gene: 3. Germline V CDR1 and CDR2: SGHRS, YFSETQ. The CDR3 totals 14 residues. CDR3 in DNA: TGCGCCAGCAGAGACAGGGGGCTAAACACTGAAGCTTTCTTT. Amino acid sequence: CASRDRGLNTEAFF. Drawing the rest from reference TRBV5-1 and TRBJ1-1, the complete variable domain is KAGVTQTPRYLIKTRGQQVTLSCSPISGHRSVSWYQQTPGQGLQFLFEYFSETQRNKGNFPGRFSGRQFSNSRSEMNVSTLELGDSALYLCASRDRGLNTEAFFGQGTRLTVV.

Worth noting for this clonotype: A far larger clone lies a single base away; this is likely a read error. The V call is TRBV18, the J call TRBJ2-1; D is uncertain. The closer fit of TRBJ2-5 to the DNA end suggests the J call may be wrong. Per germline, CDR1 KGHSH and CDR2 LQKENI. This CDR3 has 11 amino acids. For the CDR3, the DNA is TGTGCCAGCTCACCAGACGAGACCCAGTACTTC. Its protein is CASSPDETQYF.

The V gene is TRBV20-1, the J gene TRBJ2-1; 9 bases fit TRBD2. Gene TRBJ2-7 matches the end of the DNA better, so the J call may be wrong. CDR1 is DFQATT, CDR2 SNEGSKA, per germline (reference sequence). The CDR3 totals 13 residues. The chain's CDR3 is CSARLAGMIEQYF. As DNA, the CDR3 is TGCAGTGCTAGGCTAGCGGGGATGATCGAGCAGTACTTC.

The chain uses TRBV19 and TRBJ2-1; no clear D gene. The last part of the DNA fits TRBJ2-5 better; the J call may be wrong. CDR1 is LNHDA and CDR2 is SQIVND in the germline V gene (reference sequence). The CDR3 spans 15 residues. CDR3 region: CASSLRLWGSETQYF. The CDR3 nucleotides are TGTGCCAGTAGTCTGCGACTTTGGGGTTCGGAGACCCAGTACTTC.

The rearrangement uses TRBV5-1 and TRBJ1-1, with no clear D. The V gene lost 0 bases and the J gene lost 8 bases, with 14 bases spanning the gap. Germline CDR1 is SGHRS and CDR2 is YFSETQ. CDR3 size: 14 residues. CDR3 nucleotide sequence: TGCGCCAGCAGCTTGGACGCTGGTACGGGCGAAGCTTTCTTT. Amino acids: CASSLDAGTGEAFF.

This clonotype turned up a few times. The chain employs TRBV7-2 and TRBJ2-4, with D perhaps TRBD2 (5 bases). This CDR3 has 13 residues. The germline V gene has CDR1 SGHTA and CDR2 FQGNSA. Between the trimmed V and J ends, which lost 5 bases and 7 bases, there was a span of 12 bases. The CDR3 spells CASSPNRGNIQYF. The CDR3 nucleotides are TGTGCCAGCAGCCCAAACAGAGGGAACATTCAGTACTTC.

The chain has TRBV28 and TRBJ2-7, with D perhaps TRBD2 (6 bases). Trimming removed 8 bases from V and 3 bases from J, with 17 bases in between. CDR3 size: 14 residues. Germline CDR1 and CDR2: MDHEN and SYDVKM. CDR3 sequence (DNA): TGTGCCAGCGGCGGGGCCCCAGGATACTACGAGCAGTACTTC. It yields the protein CASGGAPGYYEQYF.

The CDR3 DNA follows: TGTGCCAGTAGTATATTTTCAGGGGCGTCCTTCTCTGGGGCCAACGTCCTGACTTTC. This sequence encodes CASSIFSGASFSGANVLTF. The J gene is TRBJ2-6, the V gene TRBV19; tentative D call: TRBD1 (6 bases). This CDR3 has 19 amino acids. V was shortened by 2 bases and J by 0 bases, with 17 bases between the two germline ends. Per the germline V gene, CDR1 is LNHDA and CDR2 is SQIVND (reference sequence).

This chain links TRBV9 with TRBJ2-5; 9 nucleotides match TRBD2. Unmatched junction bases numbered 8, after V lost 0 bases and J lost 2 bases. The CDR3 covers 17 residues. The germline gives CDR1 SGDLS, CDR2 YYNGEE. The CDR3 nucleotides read TGTGCCAGCAGCGTAGGAGGAAGCGGGGGGTCTCAAGAGACCCAGTACTTC. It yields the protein CASSVGGSGGSQETQYF.

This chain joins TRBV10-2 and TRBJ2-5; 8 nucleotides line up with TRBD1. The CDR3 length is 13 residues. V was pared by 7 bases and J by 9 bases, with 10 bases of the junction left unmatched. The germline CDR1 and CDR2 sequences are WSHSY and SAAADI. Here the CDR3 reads CASTASVQGAQYF. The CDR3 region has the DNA TGCGCCAGCACGGCTAGCGTACAGGGGGCCCAGTACTTC.

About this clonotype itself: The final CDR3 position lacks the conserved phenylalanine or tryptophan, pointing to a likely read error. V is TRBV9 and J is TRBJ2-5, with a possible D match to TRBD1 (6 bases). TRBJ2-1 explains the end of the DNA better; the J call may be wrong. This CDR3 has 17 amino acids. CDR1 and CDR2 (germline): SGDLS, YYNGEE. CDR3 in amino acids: CASSVDVGASSYNEQFL. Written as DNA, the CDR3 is TGTGCCAGCAGCGTAGACGTGGGGGCGAGCTCCTACAATGAGCAGTTCCTC.

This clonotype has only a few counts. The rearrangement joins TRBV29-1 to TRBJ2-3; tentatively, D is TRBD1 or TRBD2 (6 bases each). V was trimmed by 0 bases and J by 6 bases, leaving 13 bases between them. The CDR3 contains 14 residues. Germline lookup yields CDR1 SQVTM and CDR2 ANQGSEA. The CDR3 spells CSVEDGGGRDTQYF. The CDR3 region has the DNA TGCAGCGTTGAAGATGGAGGGGGGCGCGATACGCAGTATTTT.

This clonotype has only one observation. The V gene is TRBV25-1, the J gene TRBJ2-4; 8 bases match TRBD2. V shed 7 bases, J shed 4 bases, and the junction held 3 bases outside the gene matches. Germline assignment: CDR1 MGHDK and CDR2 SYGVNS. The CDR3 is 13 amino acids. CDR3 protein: CASTGGGKNIQYF. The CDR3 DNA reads TGTGCCAGCACCGGGGGGGGTAAAAACATTCAGTACTTC.

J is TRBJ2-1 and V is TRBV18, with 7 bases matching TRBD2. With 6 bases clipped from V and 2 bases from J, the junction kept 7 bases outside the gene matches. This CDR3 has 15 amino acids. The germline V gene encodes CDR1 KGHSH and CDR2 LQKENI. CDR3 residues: CASSNHGGTYNEQFF. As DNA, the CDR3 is TGTGCCAGCTCCAACCACGGGGGGACCTACAATGAGCAGTTCTTC.

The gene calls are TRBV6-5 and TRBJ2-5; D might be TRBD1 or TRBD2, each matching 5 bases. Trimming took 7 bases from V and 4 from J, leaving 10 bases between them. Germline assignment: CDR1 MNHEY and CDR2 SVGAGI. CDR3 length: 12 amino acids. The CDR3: CASTGAGETQYF. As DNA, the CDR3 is TGTGCCAGCACCGGGGCGGGAGAGACCCAGTACTTC.

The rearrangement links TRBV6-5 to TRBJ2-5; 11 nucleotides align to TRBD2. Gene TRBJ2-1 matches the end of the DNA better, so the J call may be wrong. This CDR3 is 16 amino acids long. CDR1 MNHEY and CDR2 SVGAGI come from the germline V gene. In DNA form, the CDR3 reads TGTGCCAGCAGTTACGTAGCGGGGGGGACTTGGGATGAGCAGTTCTTC. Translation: CASSYVAGGTWDEQFF.

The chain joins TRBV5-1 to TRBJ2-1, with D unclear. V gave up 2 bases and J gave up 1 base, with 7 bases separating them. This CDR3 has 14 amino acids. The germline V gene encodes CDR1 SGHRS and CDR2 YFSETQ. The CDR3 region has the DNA TGCGCCAGCAGCTTTGATAAGTCCTACAATGAGCAGTTCTTC. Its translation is CASSFDKSYNEQFF.

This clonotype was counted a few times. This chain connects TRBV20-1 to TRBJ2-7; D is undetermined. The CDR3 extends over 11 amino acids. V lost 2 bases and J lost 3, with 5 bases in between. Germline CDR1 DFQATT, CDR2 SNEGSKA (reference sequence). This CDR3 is CSARTLYEQYF. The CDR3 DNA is TGCAGTGCTAGAACGCTCTACGAGCAGTACTTC.

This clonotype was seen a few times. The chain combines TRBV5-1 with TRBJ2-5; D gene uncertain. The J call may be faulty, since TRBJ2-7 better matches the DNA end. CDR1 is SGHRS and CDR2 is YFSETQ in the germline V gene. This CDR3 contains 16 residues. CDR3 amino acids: CASSSGNPAKYYEQYF. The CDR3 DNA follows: TGCGCCAGCAGCTCTGGGAACCCCGCCAAATACTACGAGCAGTACTTC.

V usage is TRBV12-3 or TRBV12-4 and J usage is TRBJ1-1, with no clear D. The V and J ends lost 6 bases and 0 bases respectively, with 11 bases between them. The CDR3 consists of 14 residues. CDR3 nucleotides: TGTGCCAGCAGCCTAGGACCCGTGAACACTGAAGCTTTCTTT. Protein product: CASSLGPVNTEAFF.

The CDR3: CASSFNDGTAGYTF. CDR3 nucleotide sequence: TGTGCCAGCAGTTTTAACGACGGCACGGCTGGCTACACCTTC. The chain employs TRBV12-3 or TRBV12-4 and TRBJ1-2; the D is unclear. Trimming took off 3 bases at V and 7 bases at J, with 15 bases between the two ends. The CDR3 spans 14 residues.

The CDR3 spells CASSMEPGNIQYF. The CDR3 DNA reads as TGTGCCAGCAGTATGGAACCGGGGAACATTCAGTACTTC. This chain uses TRBV27 with TRBJ2-4; a weak D match, TRBD2 (5 bases). This CDR3 comprises 13 residues. The germline gives CDR1 MNHEY, CDR2 SMNVEV (reference sequence). V shed 5 bases and J shed 7 bases, with 12 bases lying between them.

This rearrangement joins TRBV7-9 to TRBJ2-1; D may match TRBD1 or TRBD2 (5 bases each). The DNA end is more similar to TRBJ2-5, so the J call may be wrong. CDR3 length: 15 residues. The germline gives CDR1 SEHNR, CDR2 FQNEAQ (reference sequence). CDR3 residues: CASSYGGEVQETQYF. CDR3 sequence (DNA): TGTGCCAGCAGCTATGGGGGTGAAGTCCAAGAGACCCAGTACTTC.

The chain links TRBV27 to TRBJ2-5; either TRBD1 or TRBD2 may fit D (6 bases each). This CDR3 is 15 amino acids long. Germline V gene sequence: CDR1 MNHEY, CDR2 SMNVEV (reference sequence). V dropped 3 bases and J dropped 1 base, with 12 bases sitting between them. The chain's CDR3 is CASSLIGGIQETQYF. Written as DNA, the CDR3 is TGTGCCAGCAGTTTGATCGGGGGCATCCAAGAGACCCAGTACTTC.

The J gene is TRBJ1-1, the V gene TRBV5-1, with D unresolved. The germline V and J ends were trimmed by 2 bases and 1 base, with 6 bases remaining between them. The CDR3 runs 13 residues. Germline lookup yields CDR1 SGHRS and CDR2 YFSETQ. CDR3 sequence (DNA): TGCGCCAGCAGCTTTAGCCCGAACACTGAAGCTTTCTTT. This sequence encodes CASSFSPNTEAFF. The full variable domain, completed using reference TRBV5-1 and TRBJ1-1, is KAGVTQTPRYLIKTRGQQVTLSCSPISGHRSVSWYQQTPGQGLQFLFEYFSETQRNKGNFPGRFSGRQFSNSRSEMNVSTLELGDSALYLCASSFSPNTEAFFGQGTRLTVV.